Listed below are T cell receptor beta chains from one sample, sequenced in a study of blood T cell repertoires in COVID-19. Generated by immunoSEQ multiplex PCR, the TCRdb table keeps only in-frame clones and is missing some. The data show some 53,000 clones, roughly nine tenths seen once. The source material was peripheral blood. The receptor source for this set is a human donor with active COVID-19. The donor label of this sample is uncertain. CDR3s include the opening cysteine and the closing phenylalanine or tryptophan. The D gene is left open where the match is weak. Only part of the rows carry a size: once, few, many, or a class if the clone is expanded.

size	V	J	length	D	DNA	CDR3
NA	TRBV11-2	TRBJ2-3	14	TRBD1	TGTGCCAGCAGCGCGGACAGGGTCACAGATACGCAGTATTTT	CASSADRVTDTQYF
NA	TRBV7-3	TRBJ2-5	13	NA	TGTGCCAGCAGCTTAGTGGGAGCCCCTACCCAGTACTTC	CASSLVGAPTQYF
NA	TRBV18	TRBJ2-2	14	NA	TGTGCCAGCTCACCCGAAACGGAGGGCCTGGAGCTGTTTTTT	CASSPETEGLELFF
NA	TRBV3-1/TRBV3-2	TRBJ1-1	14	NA	TGTGCCAGCAGTTTGGCCAGCATCAGGACTGAAGCTTTCTTT	CASSLASIRTEAFF
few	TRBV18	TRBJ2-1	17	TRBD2	TGTGCCAGCTCACCGGGACGACTAGCGGGGGGGCCGGGTGAGCAGTTCTTC	CASSPGRLAGGPGEQFF
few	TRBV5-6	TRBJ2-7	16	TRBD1	TGTGCCAGCAGCTTGTGGGGGACAGGGGGTGCCTACGAGCAGTACTTC	CASSLWGTGGAYEQYF
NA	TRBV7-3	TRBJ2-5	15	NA	TGTGCCAGCAGCTTCCCTGGCAGGGCCCAAGAGACCCAGTACTTC	CASSFPGRAQETQYF
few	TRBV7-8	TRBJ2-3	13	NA	TGTGCCAGCAGCCCTCCGGGTGTATATACGCAGTATTTT	CASSPPGVYTQYF
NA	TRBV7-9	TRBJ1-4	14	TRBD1	TGTGCCAGCAGCTTTGCGGGACAGGGGGCAGAACTGTTTTTT	CASSFAGQGAELFF
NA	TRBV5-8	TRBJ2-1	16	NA	TGTGCCAGCAGTATCCCCAGGGGCCGCATTAACAATGAGCAGTTCTTC	CASSIPRGRINNEQFF
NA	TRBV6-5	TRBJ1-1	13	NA	TGTGCCAGCAGTTACTACAAGAACACTGAAGCTTTCTTT	CASSYYKNTEAFF
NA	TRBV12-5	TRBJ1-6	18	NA	TGTGCTAGTGGTCCTACGACAATCGGGGGAGGAAATAATTCACCCCTCCACTTT	CASGPTTIGGGNNSPLHF
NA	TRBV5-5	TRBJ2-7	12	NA	TGTGCCAGCAGCTTGCCAGGGCGCGAGCAGTACTTC	CASSLPGREQYF
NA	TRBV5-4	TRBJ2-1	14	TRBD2	TGTGCCAGCAGCCCGGGACTAGTATCGAATGAGCAGTTCTTC	CASSPGLVSNEQFF
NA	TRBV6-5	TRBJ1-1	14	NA	TGTGCCAGCATTACGCGGGGGCTCGGCACTGAAGCTTTCTTT	CASITRGLGTEAFF
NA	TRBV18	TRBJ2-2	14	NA	TGTGCCAGCTCACCACCGGAGGGCACCGGGGAGCTGTTTTTT	CASSPPEGTGELFF
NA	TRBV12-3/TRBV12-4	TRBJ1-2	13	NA	TGTGCCAGCAGTTTCCGGGGAAACTATGGCTACACCTTC	CASSFRGNYGYTF
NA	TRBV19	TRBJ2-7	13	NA	TGTGCCAGTTCGAGACAGAGCCTCTCCGAGCAGTACTTC	CASSRQSLSEQYF
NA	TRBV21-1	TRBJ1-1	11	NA	TGTGCCAGCAGCAAGGACGGAGGGGCTTTCTTT	CASSKDGGAFF
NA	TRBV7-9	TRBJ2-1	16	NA	TGTGCCAGCAGCTTACCCTTCTCGGGGACAAACAATGAGCAGTTCTTC	CASSLPFSGTNNEQFF
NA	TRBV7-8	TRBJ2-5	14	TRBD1	TGTGCCAGCAGCTTTACAGGGGGCTGGGAGACCCAGTACTTC	CASSFTGGWETQYF
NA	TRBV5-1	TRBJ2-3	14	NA	TGCGCCAGCAGCTTGGACAGGGGCACAGATACGCAGTATTTT	CASSLDRGTDTQYF
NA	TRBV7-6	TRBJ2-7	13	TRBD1	TGTGCCAGCAGCCGGGACAGGGACTACGAGCAGTACTTC	CASSRDRDYEQYF